The source of this TCR beta chain is a study of T cell responses to AZD1222 COVID-19 vaccine. Study results and caveats: It should be noted that donors were predominantly white British and more often female, and clonal diversity was possibly underestimated. Spike-spanning, vaccine-associated CD4 TCRs were dominant at 160-218 and 743-854.

Libraries were prepared by immunoSEQ multiplex PCR; TCRdb keeps only in-frame clonotypes and omits some of them. Here the sample spans fewer than 300,000 clones, roughly 93% being singletons. With regard to this clone: Its antigen remains unidentified.

Germline CDR1 and CDR2: LNHDA and SQIVND (reference sequence). CDR3 length: 15 residues. Trimming removed 1 base from V and 11 bases from J, with 17 bases in between. J is TRBJ1-4 and V is TRBV19; a possible D gene is TRBD1 (5 bases). The sample here was peripheral blood, taken on day 0 of AZD1222 vaccination. The clonotype originates from an adult in good health. CDR3 protein: CASSIAGTVVGKLFF. CDR3 in DNA: TGTGCCAGTAGTATAGCCGGGACGGTGGTTGGGAAACTGTTTTTT.